This T cell receptor (beta chain) was found in a study of T cell repertoires in cytomegalovirus infection. Using its own MiXCR run on the reads, TCRdb lists one record per CDR3 protein. The sample has about 57,000 distinct CDR3 sequences, about 19% seen once. This CDR3 region has 14 residues. V trimming: 3 bases; J trimming: 8 bases; junction bases outside the gene matches: 6. Germline CDR1 reads SGHAT; CDR2 reads FQNNGV. In this sample, this clonotype turned up a few times. What it binds is unknown. This clonotype originated in a human donor in good health (CMV status not recorded). Some clones in this sample may be carry-over from other donors' samples. This chain connects TRBV11-2 to TRBJ2-1; 8 bases are a match to TRBD1. The sample was CD8+ T cells from cultured PBMCs, taken from culture after CMV antigen stimulation. The DNA for the CDR3 is TGTGCCAGCAGCTTCGGACAGGGTTGGTATGAGCAGTTCTTC. Translating gives CASSFGQGWYEQFF. The whole variable domain, filled in from reference TRBV11-2 and TRBJ2-1, reads EAGVAQSPRYKIIEKRQSVAFWCNPISGHATLYWYQQILGQGPKLLIQFQNNGVVDDSQLPKDRFSAERLKGVDSTLKIQPAKLEDSAVYLCASSFGQGWYEQFFGPGTRLTVL.